This T cell receptor beta chain appears in the sequencing data of a study of lymphopenia after photon versus proton radiotherapy. Study-wide results and limits: Only patients who died were analyzed for survival; proton advantage is unproven. After lymphocyte nadir, photon-treated repertoires showed oligoclonal expansion, especially CD8+ Temra. Photon-treated patients lost naive T cells and TCR diversity; proton-treated stayed stable. A bigger post-nadir fall in TCR diversity correlated inversely with survival time in deceased patients.

The CDR3 length is 16 residues. The germline V and J ends were trimmed by 2 bases and 0 bases, with 11 bases remaining between them. Germline CDR1 reads LNHDA; CDR2 reads SQIVND (reference sequence). Sequencing used immunoSEQ multiplex PCR; TCRdb keeps in-frame clones, though not all of them. This table holds some 55,000 clones, 80% to 90% found once. Concerning this clone itself: Antigen: not known.

This chain uses TRBV19 with TRBJ1-5; D remains unclear. The sequences come from peripheral blood, collected from a patient treated with photon-based radiotherapy. This clonotype originated in a man in his fifties with gastric cancer. The CDR3 is CASSIIQRYSNQPQHF. CDR3 in DNA: TGTGCCAGTAGTATAATACAGAGATATAGCAATCAGCCCCAGCATTTT.